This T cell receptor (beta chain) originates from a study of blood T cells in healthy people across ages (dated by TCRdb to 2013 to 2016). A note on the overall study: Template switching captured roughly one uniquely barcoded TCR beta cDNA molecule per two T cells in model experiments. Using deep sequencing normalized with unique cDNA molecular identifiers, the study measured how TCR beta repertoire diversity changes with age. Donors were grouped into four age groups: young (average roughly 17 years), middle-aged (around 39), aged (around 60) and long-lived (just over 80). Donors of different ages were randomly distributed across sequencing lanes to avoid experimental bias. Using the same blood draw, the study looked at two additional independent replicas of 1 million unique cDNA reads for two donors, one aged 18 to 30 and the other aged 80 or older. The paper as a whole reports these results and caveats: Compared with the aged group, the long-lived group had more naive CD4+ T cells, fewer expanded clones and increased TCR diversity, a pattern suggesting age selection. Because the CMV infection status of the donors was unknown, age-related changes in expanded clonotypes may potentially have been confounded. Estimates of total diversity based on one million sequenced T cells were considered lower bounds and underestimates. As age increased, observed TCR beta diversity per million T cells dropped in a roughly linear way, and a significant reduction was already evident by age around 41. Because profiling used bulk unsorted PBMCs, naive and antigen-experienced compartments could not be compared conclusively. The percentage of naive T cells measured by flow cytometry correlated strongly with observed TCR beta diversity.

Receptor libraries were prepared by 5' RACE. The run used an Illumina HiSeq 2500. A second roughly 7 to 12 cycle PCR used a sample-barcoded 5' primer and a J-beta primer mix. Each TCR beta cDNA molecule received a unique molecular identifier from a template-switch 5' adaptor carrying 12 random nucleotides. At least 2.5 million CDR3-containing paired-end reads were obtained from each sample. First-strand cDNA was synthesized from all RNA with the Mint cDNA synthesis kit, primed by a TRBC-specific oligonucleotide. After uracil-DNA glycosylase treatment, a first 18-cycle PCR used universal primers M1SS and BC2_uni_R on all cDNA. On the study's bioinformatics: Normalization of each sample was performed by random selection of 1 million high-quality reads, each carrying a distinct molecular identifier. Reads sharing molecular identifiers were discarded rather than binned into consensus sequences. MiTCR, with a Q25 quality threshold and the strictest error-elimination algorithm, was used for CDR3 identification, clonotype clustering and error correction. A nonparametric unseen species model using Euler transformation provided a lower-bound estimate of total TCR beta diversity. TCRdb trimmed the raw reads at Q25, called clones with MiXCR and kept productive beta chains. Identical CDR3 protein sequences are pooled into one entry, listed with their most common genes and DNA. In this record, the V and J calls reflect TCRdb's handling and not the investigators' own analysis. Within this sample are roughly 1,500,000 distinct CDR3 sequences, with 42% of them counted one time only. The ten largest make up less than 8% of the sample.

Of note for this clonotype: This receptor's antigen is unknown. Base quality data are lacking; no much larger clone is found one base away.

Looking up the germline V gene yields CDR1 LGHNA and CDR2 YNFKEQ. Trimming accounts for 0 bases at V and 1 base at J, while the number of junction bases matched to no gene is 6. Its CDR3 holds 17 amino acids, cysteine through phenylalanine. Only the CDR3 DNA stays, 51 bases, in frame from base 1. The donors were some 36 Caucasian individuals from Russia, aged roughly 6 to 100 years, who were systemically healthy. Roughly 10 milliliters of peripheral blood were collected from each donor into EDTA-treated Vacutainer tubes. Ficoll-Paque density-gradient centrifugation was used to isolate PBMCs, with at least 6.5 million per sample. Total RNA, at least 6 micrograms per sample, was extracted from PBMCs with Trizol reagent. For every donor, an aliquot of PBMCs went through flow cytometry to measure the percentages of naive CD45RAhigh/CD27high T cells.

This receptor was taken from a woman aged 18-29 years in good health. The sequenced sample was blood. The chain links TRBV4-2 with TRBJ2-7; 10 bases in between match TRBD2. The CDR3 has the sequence CASSQEGASGGSYEQYF. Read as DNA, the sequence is TGTGCCAGCAGCCAAGAGGGTGCTAGCGGGGGATCCTACGAGCAGTACTTC.